The clone carrying this TCR beta chain was detected only once. Its target is unknown. The data were obtained in a study of shared clonotypes between healthy human individuals. Across the study: Participating donors consisted of two women and three men aged 18 to 49. Whole-study results and caveats: Sequencing depth was expected to influence donor clonotype sharing. Genetic and exposure-history diversity was limited by the few donors.

Germline V gene data show CDR1 as SGHVS and CDR2 as FNYEAQ. J gave up 3 bases and V 1 base, and 5 bases lay outside the gene matches. The CDR3 covers 15 residues. Genomic DNA (from each subset) was split evenly across several immunoSEQ plates. The table came from immunoSEQ multiplex PCR; TCRdb's copy has only in-frame clones and leaves some out. This table has roughly 2.1 million clones, approximately 94% appearing once. Naive CD8 cells lacked CD45RO, underwent positive selection for CCR7 and left out terminally differentiated effector memory CD45RA+ cells. The chain combines TRBV7-6 with TRBJ1-2; 7 bases align to TRBD1. Sequencing was performed on naive CD8+ T cells from PBMCs. This TCR was recovered from a man younger than 35 in good health. Some clones in this sample may be carry-over from other donors' samples. The CDR3 coding sequence is TGTGCCAGCAGCTTAGGGGAGACAGGGTACTATGGCTACACCTTC. It encodes CASSLGETGYYGYTF.